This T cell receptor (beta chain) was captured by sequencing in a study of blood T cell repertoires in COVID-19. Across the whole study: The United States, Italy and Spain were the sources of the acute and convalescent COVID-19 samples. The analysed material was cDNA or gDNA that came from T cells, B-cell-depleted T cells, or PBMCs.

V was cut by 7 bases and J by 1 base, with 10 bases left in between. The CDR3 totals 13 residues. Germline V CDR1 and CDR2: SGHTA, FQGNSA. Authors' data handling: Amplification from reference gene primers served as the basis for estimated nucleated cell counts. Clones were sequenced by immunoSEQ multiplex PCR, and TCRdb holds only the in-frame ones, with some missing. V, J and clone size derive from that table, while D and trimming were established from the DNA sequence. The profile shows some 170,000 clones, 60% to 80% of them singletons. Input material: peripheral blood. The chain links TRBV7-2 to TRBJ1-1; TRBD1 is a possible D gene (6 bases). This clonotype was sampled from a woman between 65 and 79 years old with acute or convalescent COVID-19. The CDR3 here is CASTLQGNTEAFF. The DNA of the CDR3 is TGTGCCAGCACCCTACAGGGGAACACTGAAGCTTTCTTT.